The clone carrying this T cell receptor beta chain was picked up one time. The data are from a study of siplizumab effects on memory and regulatory T cells. Profiled with immunoSEQ multiplex PCR; TCRdb holds only in-frame clones, not every one. The sample yields over 85,000 clones, 94% seen once. The germline V gene encodes CDR1 MNHEY and CDR2 SMNVEV (reference sequence). The V segment lost 7 bases and the J segment 0 bases; nucleotides outside the gene matches: 11. The CDR3 runs 16 residues. This sequence joins TRBV27 and TRBJ1-1, with 7 positions matching TRBD1. The sequenced material came from non-Treg CD4+ T cells sorted from blood. This clonotype was sampled from a human donor in good health. The CDR3 sequence is CASTTAGGLMNTEAFF. Here the CDR3 DNA reads TGTGCCAGCACCACCGCAGGGGGACTCATGAACACTGAAGCTTTCTTT.